The clone carrying this T cell receptor beta chain has more than one count but fewer than ten. Germline CDR1 reads MNHNY; CDR2 reads SVGAGI (reference sequence). This CDR3 spans 15 amino acids. J was trimmed by 0 bases and V by 6 bases; bases with no gene match: 8. The sample comes from a study of human T cells and chemical hapten exposure. On the study more broadly: The study lasted around 24 weeks, and patients were dosed weekly with diphenylcyclopropenone on the scalp throughout. Alopecia areata, totalis or universalis affected patients, mainly female. Minor volume differences among pooled libraries chiefly drove per-sample TCR yield variation.

The library put unique molecular identifiers onto individual cDNA molecules. MiXCR, run by TCRdb on the RACE reads, gives a single entry per CDR3 protein. The sample consists of roughly 43,000 distinct CDR3 sequences, 9.5% to 10% of them appearing once. The time point was: patch test 2, 6 weeks after DPC sensitization. The treatment denotes: therapeutic diphenylcyclopropenone sensitization with weekly scalp DPC. Researchers extracted total RNA from unfractionated whole blood. The TCR originated in a woman aged 25 to 45 with alopecia areata. Some clones in this sample may be carry-over from other donors' samples. The rearrangement links TRBV6-6 to TRBJ2-7, with 7 positions matching TRBD1. Sequencing used whole blood, obtained in connection with sensitization to the hapten diphenylcyclopropenone (DPC). This chain's CDR3 is CASRNTGDSSYEQYF. In DNA form, the CDR3 reads TGTGCCAGCAGAAACACAGGGGACAGCTCCTACGAGCAGTACTTC.